This TCR beta chain was sequenced during a study of T cell responses to AZD1222 COVID-19 vaccine. Only in-frame clones appear in the TCRdb table, and some are missing; sequencing was by immunoSEQ multiplex PCR. Of 150,000 to 200,000 clones listed, around 93% are singletons. The germline CDR1 and CDR2 sequences are SGDLS and YYNGEE. This CDR3 is 15 amino acids long. Trimming removed 4 bases from V and 6 bases from J; junction bases left unmatched: 10. The sequence derives from an adult in good health. The genes are TRBV9 and TRBJ2-1; TRBD2 matches 7 bases. The sequencing used peripheral blood, collected on day 0 of AZD1222 vaccination. Here the CDR3 DNA reads TGTGCCAGCAGCAGCCCTAGGGGCGGGGGCAATGAGCAGTTCTTC. Amino acid sequence: CASSSPRGGGNEQFF. The complete variable domain, with remaining parts taken from reference TRBV9 and TRBJ2-1, reads DSGVTQTPKHLITATGQRVTLRCSPRSGDLSVYWYQQSLDQGLQFLIQYYNGEERAKGNILERFSAQQFPDLHSELNLSSLELGDSALYFCASSSPRGGGNEQFFGPGTRLTVL.